The 11 T cell receptor beta chains below come from one sample, sequenced in a study of T-cell memory formation after mild COVID-19. MiXCR, applied by TCRdb to the 5' RACE reads, yields one record per CDR3 protein. The sample consists of about 130,000 distinct CDR3 sequences, under 30% of them appearing once. Sample: PBMCs or a T cell subset sorted from them (not recorded which). The receptors come from an adult woman who had mild COVID-19 (a few samples of this study predate the infection). Cell type and time point are not known.

V is TRBV6-2 or TRBV6-3 and J is TRBJ1-1; D uncertain. Germline values: CDR1 MNHEY, CDR2 SVGEGT. CDR3 length: 16 residues. Trimming took 5 bases from V and 3 from J, leaving 19 bases between them. The CDR3 DNA sequence: TGTGCCAGCAGTCCCACACTAACCTTATCGGACACTGAAGCTTTCTTT. It is translated as CASSPTLTLSDTEAFF.

V is TRBV7-9 and J is TRBJ2-7, with D possibly matching TRBD2 (6 bases). The CDR3 consists of 13 residues. Germline CDR1 SEHNR, CDR2 FQNEAQ (reference sequence). Trimming stripped 2 bases from V and 5 bases from J, with 10 bases between. CDR3 sequence reads: CASSLSREDEQYF. CDR3 nucleotide sequence: TGTGCCAGCAGCTTAAGCAGGGAGGACGAGCAGTACTTC.

The chain joins TRBV30 to TRBJ2-1; D uncertain. The germline V and J ends were trimmed by 1 base and 1 base, with 8 bases remaining between them. The CDR3 is made up of 14 amino acids. Germline assignment: CDR1 GTSNPN and CDR2 SVGIG (reference sequence). This CDR3 is CAWSGGRSYNEQFF. The CDR3 region has the DNA TGTGCCTGGAGTGGGGGAAGATCCTACAATGAGCAGTTCTTC.

For the CDR3, the DNA is TGTGCCAGCAGCCTTCCCTCGAGGGGGGACGGTGAGCAGTTCTTC. Translating gives CASSLPSRGDGEQFF. The J gene is TRBJ2-1, the V gene TRBV3-1, with D perhaps TRBD1 or TRBD2 (6 bases each). The germline V gene has CDR1 LGHDT and CDR2 YNNKEL (reference sequence). Deletions cut 4 bases from V and 9 bases from J, with 19 bases between. The CDR3 covers 15 residues.

The gene calls are TRBV6-1 and TRBJ2-7, with TRBD2 matching over 8 bases. CDR3 size: 13 residues. Germline V gives CDR1 MNHNS, CDR2 SASEGT. Germline trimming cut 4 bases from V and 6 bases from J; bases unmatched to any gene: 5. CDR3 sequence reads: CASSGTSTGEQYF. As DNA, the CDR3 is TGTGCCAGCAGTGGGACTAGCACGGGCGAGCAGTACTTC.

This sequence joins TRBV13 and TRBJ1-1, with D hard to call. Germline V gene data show CDR1 as PRHDT and CDR2 as FYEKMQ (reference sequence). This CDR3 contains 15 residues. V lost 0 bases, J lost 0 bases, and 8 bases lay in between. CDR3 in amino acids: CASSLGRPLNTEAFF. In DNA, the CDR3 is TGTGCCAGCAGCTTAGGCCGCCCTTTGAACACTGAAGCTTTCTTT.

The rearrangement links TRBV9 to TRBJ1-3, with a weak D call TRBD1 (5 bases). Germline values: CDR1 SGDLS, CDR2 YYNGEE. This CDR3 contains 15 residues. The V and J ends lost 0 bases and 2 bases respectively, with 9 bases between them. CDR3 sequence reads: CASSVEVGPGNTIYF. The DNA of the CDR3 is TGTGCCAGCAGCGTAGAGGTGGGGCCTGGAAACACCATATATTTT.

This chain connects TRBV2 to TRBJ2-7; D is unclear. Germline-derived CDR1 and CDR2 are SNHLY and FYNNEI. V was trimmed by 6 bases and J by 3 bases, leaving 6 bases between them. The CDR3 is 11 amino acids. The CDR3 region is CASRGGYEQYF. As DNA, the CDR3 is TGTGCCAGCAGGGGCGGCTACGAGCAGTACTTC.

This rearrangement joins TRBV20-1 to TRBJ2-1; 15 bases fit TRBD2. The CDR3 spans 21 residues. Germline V gene lookup returns CDR1 DFQATT and CDR2 SNEGSKA (reference sequence). Losses at the gene ends were 0 bases for V and 0 bases for J; bases not matched to a gene: 12. CDR3 sequence (DNA): TGCAGTGCTAGAGATGGGGCCCGGACTAGCGGGAGGGTGAGCTCCTACAATGAGCAGTTCTTC. It translates to CSARDGARTSGRVSSYNEQFF.

This clonotype was counted between two and nine times. V usage is TRBV25-1 and J usage is TRBJ2-7; TRBD2 matches 10 bases. The V gene end was trimmed by 2 bases and the J gene end by 4 bases; junction bases not matched to a gene: 2. Germline assignment: CDR1 MGHDK and CDR2 SYGVNS. The CDR3 contains 14 residues. CDR3 sequence: CASSELAGEYEQYF. CDR3 nucleotides: TGTGCCAGCAGTGAACTAGCGGGAGAATACGAGCAGTACTTC.

The chain uses TRBV29-1 and TRBJ2-1; maybe TRBD1 (5 bases). The CDR3 is made up of 12 amino acids. Germline V gene sequence: CDR1 SQVTM, CDR2 ANQGSEA. CDR3 nucleotides: TGCAGTGTTTTCGACAGTTACAATGAGCAGTTCTTC. It translates to CSVFDSYNEQFF.